This TCR beta chain derives from a study of monozygotic twins with inflammatory bowel disease. Study-wide results and limits: Twins with IBD were found to have lower TCRbeta diversity (inverse Simpson) than healthy co-twins.

Each sample's cDNA came from eight separate reactions. The template-switching step introduced UMIs that carried a 6-nucleotide sample barcode. With about 15 and 9 cycles respectively, two nested PCRs were carried out on TCRalpha and TCRbeta cDNA. TCRdb re-called the 5' RACE reads and catalogs CDR3 proteins one per entry, DNA excluded. Recorded here are 310,000 or so distinct CDR3 sequences; the top ten clones represent roughly 2%. The CDR3 has 14 residues. CDR1 and CDR2 (germline): DFQATT, SNEGSKA (reference sequence). To note about this clonotype: As yet, its antigen is unknown.

The chain joins TRBV20-1 to TRBJ2-1; TCRdb indicates TRBD1, and absent DNA this call remains unverified. Sequenced: blood. This clonotype was sampled from a human donor with ulcerative colitis or Crohn's disease, or a healthy co-twin of an affected twin (not recorded which). This CDR3 reads CSAKGGDRGDEQFF.